One and the same sample provided the 8 T cell receptor beta chains below, sequenced in a study of cytomegalovirus exposure and HLA in healthy donors. It was with 60 Vbeta and 13 Jbeta primers that the PCR ran. Sequencing was performed with immunoSEQ multiplex PCR; in TCRdb, only in-frame clones are kept and a portion is missing. The sample data list 65,000 to 80,000 clones. The sequenced material came from PBMCs. These receptors were collected from a man aged 25-40 years in good health and CMV-seronegative.

The chain uses TRBV4-3 and TRBJ1-3, with 7 nucleotides matching TRBD1. Germline CDR1 reads LGHNA; CDR2 reads YSLEER. With V trimmed by 0 bases and J by 4 bases, 6 bases remained unmatched. The CDR3 covers 16 residues. This CDR3 reads CASSQDKGGSGNTIYF. As DNA, the CDR3 is TGCGCCAGCAGCCAAGATAAAGGGGGCTCCGGAAACACCATATATTTT.

About this clone: The germline gene is not matched at one end of the junction; a read error may be the cause. The CDR3 DNA follows: TGTGCCAGCACCGACACCTTTCTTTTAGACAGCCGCAAGAATCGGCCCCAGCATTTT. Amino acids: CASTDTFLLDSRKNRPQHF. The chain links TRBV5-4 to TRBJ1-5, with D perhaps matching TRBD1 (5 bases). Germline V gives CDR1 SGHNT, CDR2 YYREEE (reference sequence). The CDR3 extends over 19 amino acids. Supplemented by reference TRBV5-4 and TRBJ1-5, the full variable domain reads ETGVTQSPTHLIKTRGQQVTLRCSSQSGHNTVSWYQQALGQGPQFIFQYYREEENGRGNFPPRFSGLQFPNYSSELNVNALELDDSALYLCASTDTFLLDSRKNRPQHFGDGTRLSIL.

The genes are TRBV7-9 and TRBJ2-7, with TRBD1 identical over 9 bases. V was pared by 10 bases and J by 6 bases, with 16 bases of the junction left unmatched. CDR1 and CDR2 (germline): SEHNR, FQNEAQ (reference sequence). The CDR3 consists of 15 residues. CDR3 amino acids: CATNIPGQGDREQYF. The CDR3 region has the DNA TGTGCCACGAACATACCGGGACAGGGCGATCGCGAGCAGTACTTC.

The chain recombines TRBV28 with TRBJ2-7, with D perhaps matching TRBD1 (6 bases). From germline, CDR1 is MDHEN and CDR2 SYDVKM. The CDR3 is 15 amino acids. Trimming stripped 6 bases from V and 1 base from J, with 16 bases between. The CDR3 is CASSRQTGTSYEQYF. In DNA form, the CDR3 reads TGTGCCAGCAGCCGCCAAACAGGGACGTCCTACGAGCAGTACTTC.

On this clone itself: This sample includes further DNA sequences coding for the same CDR3. The chain employs TRBV6-1 and TRBJ2-5, with D perhaps TRBD1 (6 bases). Germline lookup yields CDR1 MNHNS and CDR2 SASEGT. CDR3 length: 14 amino acids. V lost 4 bases and J 1 base, leaving 10 bases between the germline ends. The CDR3 sequence: CASSGRGFQETQYF. In nucleotides, the CDR3 is TGTGCCAGCAGTGGCAGGGGTTTCCAAGAGACCCAGTACTTC.

The chain uses TRBV5-1 and TRBJ2-7, with 9 bases aligning to TRBD1. CDR3 size: 15 residues. Losses at the gene ends were 2 bases for V and 3 bases for J; bases not matched to a gene: 6. Germline CDR1 and CDR2: SGHRS and YFSETQ. The CDR3 DNA reads as TGCGCCAGCAGCTTAGGGACAGGGCTTAACTACGAGCAGTACTTC. It specifies CASSLGTGLNYEQYF.

This chain joins TRBV9 and TRBJ2-3; 9 positions match TRBD1. J was trimmed by 3 bases and V by 5 bases; bases with no gene match: 7. Germline CDR1 SGDLS, CDR2 YYNGEE. The CDR3 totals 15 residues. For the CDR3, the DNA is TGTGCCAGCAGACTAGGGACAGGGATAACAGATACGCAGTATTTT. Encoded protein: CASRLGTGITDTQYF.

V usage is TRBV29-1 and J usage is TRBJ2-1, with 8 bases matching TRBD2. Trimming took 4 bases from V and 8 from J; bases not matched to a gene: 13. This CDR3 has 15 amino acids. CDR1 is SQVTM and CDR2 is ANQGSEA in the germline V gene. CDR3 DNA sequence: TGCAGCGTTGGCCGGCTAGCGGGTATAGAAGATGAGCAGTTCTTC. Translating it yields CSVGRLAGIEDEQFF.